The clone carrying this T cell receptor beta chain was recorded only once. These data are taken from a study of blood T cell repertoires in COVID-19. About the research overall: T cells, B-cell-depleted T cells, or PBMCs supplied cDNA or gDNA.

Participant ages covered about 18 to 100 years across about 25 US areas. Membership in each cohort depended on participant-reported clinical history. TCRdb keeps only in-frame clones here, not all; method: immunoSEQ multiplex PCR. The sample contains 350,000 to 450,000 clones, approximately 90% of which appear only once. V lost 4 bases and J 9 bases, leaving 17 bases between the germline ends. From germline, CDR1 is SGHDT and CDR2 YYEEEE. CDR3 length: 14 residues. The rearrangement uses TRBV5-6 and TRBJ1-3, with D tentatively TRBD1 (6 bases). The TCR sequence derives from a woman aged 40 to 55 who had been exposed to COVID-19. Sequenced input: PBMCs or T cells enriched from blood (not recorded which). The CDR3 loop reads CASSLGQPGSTIYF. The CDR3 nucleotides read TGTGCCAGCAGCCTAGGACAGCCGGGGAGCACCATATATTTT.